This T cell receptor (beta chain) was observed in a study of CXCR3-negative and CXCR3-positive naive CD8 T cells. The CDR3 totals 17 residues. Germline V gene lookup returns CDR1 SGDLS and CDR2 YYNGEE. UMI-labeled 5' RACE TRB cDNA libraries were prepared from the cells. Following a re-call of the 5' RACE reads, TCRdb has one entry per CDR3 protein and lacks DNA. The listing contains tens of thousands of distinct CDR3 sequences. Details on this clonotype: What it binds is unknown.

The study's findings and limits: Hydrophobicity was higher for TRB CDR3s found in CXCR3-positive naive cells than in CXCR3-negative naive cells. Memory CD8+ cells showed much lower diversity, while both naive subsets were comparably high.

This sequence was found in a human donor in good health. Some clones in this sample may be carry-over from other donors' samples. The sample taken for sequencing was naive CXCR3+ CD8+ T cells from blood. Subset in this sample: CD45RO-CCR7+CD27+CD95- naive CD8+ T cells expressing CXCR3 (TNR3+). J is TRBJ2-3 and V is TRBV9; as DNA is missing, the TRBD1 call by TCRdb cannot be tested. The CDR3 sequence: CASSLWGQGLDTDTQYF.